The following is a TCR beta chain sequence with its context. The data stem from a study of cytomegalovirus exposure and HLA in healthy donors. Study in general: Samples from HLA-typed donors yielded approximately 88 million unique TCRs in an early data release. Clustering assigned around 77% of the 350 to 400 genotyped donors to the Caucasian-associated ancestry cluster.

Germline-derived CDR1 and CDR2 are SQVTM and ANQGSEA. V was shortened by 6 bases and J by 0 bases, with 12 bases between the two germline ends. The CDR3 length is 14 residues. The PCR used 60 Vbeta and 13 Jbeta primers. Per the authors' pipeline: Unique TCR beta chains totaled some 80 million in a later count, with some 10 million of them shared. The repertoire was sequenced with immunoSEQ multiplex PCR; TCRdb's copy has only in-frame clones and lacks some. That table supplies the V and J calls and clone size; D and trimming were determined from the DNA. The sample lists 90,000 to 110,000 clones, about 70% occurring once. Donors sampled were nominally healthy, though unrecorded immune exposures were likely.

The TCR was taken from a man aged 30-40 years in good health and CMV-seronegative. The sample was PBMCs. This chain uses TRBV29-1 with TRBJ2-1, with unresolved D. CDR3: CSVRPESSYNEQFF. The CDR3 coding sequence is TGCAGCGTGCGTCCGGAGAGCTCCTACAATGAGCAGTTCTTC.